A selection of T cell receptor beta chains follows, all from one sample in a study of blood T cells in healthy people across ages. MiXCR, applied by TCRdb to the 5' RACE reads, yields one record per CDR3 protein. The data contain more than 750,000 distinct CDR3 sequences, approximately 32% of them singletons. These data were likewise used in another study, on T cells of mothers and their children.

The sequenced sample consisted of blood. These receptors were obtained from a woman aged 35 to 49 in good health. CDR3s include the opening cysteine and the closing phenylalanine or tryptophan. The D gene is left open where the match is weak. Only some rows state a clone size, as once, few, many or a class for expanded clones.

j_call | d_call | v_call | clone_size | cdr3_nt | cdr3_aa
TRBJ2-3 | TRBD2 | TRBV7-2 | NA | TGTGCCACGAGACGGGGGGGTGGGACAGATACGCAGTATTTT | CATRRGGGTDTQYF
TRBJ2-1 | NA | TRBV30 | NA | TGTGCCTGGAGTGTGCACAGGAGCCCTACTGGTGAGCAGTTCTTC | CAWSVHRSPTGEQFF
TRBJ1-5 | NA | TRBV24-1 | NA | TGTGCCACCGGACGTTCGGACACGGGCGGGCCCCAGCATTTT | CATGRSDTGGPQHF
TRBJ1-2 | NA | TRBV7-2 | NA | TGTGCCAGCAGCTTAATCTGGGGGGGACTAAACTATGGCTACACCTTC | CASSLIWGGLNYGYTF
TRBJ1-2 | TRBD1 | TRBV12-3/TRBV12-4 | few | TGTGCCAGCAGTTCCTCCGGGACAGGGGGCAAACATGGCTACACCTTC | CASSSSGTGGKHGYTF
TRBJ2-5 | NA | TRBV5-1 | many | TGCGCCAGCAGCTCACAGGGAATGGAAGAGACCCAGTACTTC | CASSSQGMEETQYF
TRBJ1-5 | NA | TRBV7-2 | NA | TGTGCCAGCAGCTTGGATTACTGGGGGCGAAGCAATCAGCCCCAGCATTTT | CASSLDYWGRSNQPQHF
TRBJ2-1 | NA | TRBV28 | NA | TGTGCCAGCAGAAGACAGATGAGCTCCTACAATGAGCAGGTCTTC | CASRRQMSSYNEQVF
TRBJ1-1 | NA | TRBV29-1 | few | TGCAGCGTTGTGGCGGGGGCGAGCACTGAAGCTTTCTTT | CSVVAGASTEAFF
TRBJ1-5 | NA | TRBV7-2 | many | TGTGCCAGCAGCTCCCGCGGGGGTAATCAGCCCCAGCATTTT | CASSSRGGNQPQHF
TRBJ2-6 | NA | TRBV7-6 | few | TGTGCCAGCAGTTTCGGGTCGACTGGGGCCAACGTCCTGACTTTC | CASSFGSTGANVLTF
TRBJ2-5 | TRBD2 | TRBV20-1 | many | TGCAGTGCTACGGGGGGACGCCCGGTAAAGACCCAGTACTTC | CSATGGRPVKTQYF
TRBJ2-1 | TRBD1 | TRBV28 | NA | TGTGCCAGCACTTCCGGGACAGGCTCCTACAATGAGCAGTTCTTC | CASTSGTGSYNEQFF
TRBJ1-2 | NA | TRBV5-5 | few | TGTGCCAGCAGCTTGGTGGCCGGTATGGGCTACACCTTC | CASSLVAGMGYTF
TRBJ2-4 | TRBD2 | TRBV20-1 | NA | TGCAGCCATCCTAGCGGTAATAAAAACATTCAGTACTTC | CSHPSGNKNIQYF
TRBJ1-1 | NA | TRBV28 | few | TGTGCCAGCAGTTTGGGTTCGGTTAGCACTGAAGCTTTCTTT | CASSLGSVSTEAFF
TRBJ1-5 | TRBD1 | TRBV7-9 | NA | TGTGCCAGCAGTTCCGGGACAGGGGGAGGTGAGCCCCAGCATTTT | CASSSGTGGGEPQHF
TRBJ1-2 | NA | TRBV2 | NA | TGTGCCAGCAGCCGAGAGCACGGGAGTAATAACTATGGCTACACCTTC | CASSREHGSNNYGYTF
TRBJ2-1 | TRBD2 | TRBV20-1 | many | TGCAGTGCTAGAAGGACTAGCGGGGGATTTAACAATGAGCAGTTCTTC | CSARRTSGGFNNEQFF
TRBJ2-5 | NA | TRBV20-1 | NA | TGCAGTGCTAGAGATGGGGGGACTCAAGAGACCCAGTACTTC | CSARDGGTQETQYF
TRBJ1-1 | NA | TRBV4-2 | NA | TGTGCCAGCAGCCAAGAGGGCCCGAACACTGAAGCTTTCTTT | CASSQEGPNTEAFF
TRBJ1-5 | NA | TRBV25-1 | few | TGTGCCAGCAGTGACCCCGGGAGGAATCAGCCCCAGCATTTT | CASSDPGRNQPQHF